A selection of T cell receptor beta chains follows, all from one sample in a study of T cells in Graves' hyperthyroidism and ophthalmopathy. TCRdb re-derived calls from the multiplex PCR reads in MiXCR, one entry per CDR3 protein. The table records 300,000 or so distinct CDR3 sequences, over 15% of them present only once. The sequenced sample consisted of blood. Source of these receptors: a woman aged 60-75 years with Graves' ophthalmopathy. The CDR3 runs from the conserved cysteine through the conserved F or W. The D gene is left open where the match is weak. For some rows the clone size is stated as once, few or many, or as a class when expanded; others skip it.

V gene: TRBV11-2; D gene: .; clone size: once; J gene: TRBJ2-7; CDR3 DNA: TGTGCCAGCAGCTTAGTCATCTACGAGCAGTACTTC; CDR3 protein: CASSLVIYEQYF
V gene: TRBV7-9; D gene: TRBD2; clone size: many; J gene: TRBJ2-2; CDR3 DNA: TGTGCCAGCAGACCTACGACTTCGCGGGAGGGCGTTAACACCGGGGAGCTGTTTTTT; CDR3 protein: CASRPTTSREGVNTGELFF
V gene: TRBV15; D gene: TRBD1; clone size: few; J gene: TRBJ1-3; CDR3 DNA: TGTGCCACCAGTAGGAGGGGGCAGGGTGGAAACACCATATATTTT; CDR3 protein: CATSRRGQGGNTIYF
V gene: TRBV4-2; D gene: .; clone size: .; J gene: TRBJ2-1; CDR3 DNA: TGTGCCAGCAGCCAAGATTTTTCCTCCCCAGGTGAGCAGTTCTTC; CDR3 protein: CASSQDFSSPGEQFF
V gene: TRBV3-1; D gene: TRBD2; clone size: few; J gene: TRBJ2-7; CDR3 DNA: TGTGCCAGCAGCCAAGTGGGGGGCTACGAGCGGGAGAGCGACTACGAGCAGTACTTC; CDR3 protein: CASSQVGGYERESDYEQYF
V gene: TRBV20-1; D gene: TRBD1; clone size: .; J gene: TRBJ2-2; CDR3 DNA: TGCAGTGCCATGGGACAGGGGATTTCCACCGGGGAGCTGTTTTTT; CDR3 protein: CSAMGQGISTGELFF
V gene: TRBV18; D gene: .; clone size: .; J gene: TRBJ1-5; CDR3 DNA: TGTGCCAGCTCGGCCGGAGGGGGCAATCAGCCCCAGCATTTT; CDR3 protein: CASSAGGGNQPQHF
V gene: TRBV7-8; D gene: .; clone size: many; J gene: TRBJ2-3; CDR3 DNA: TGTGCCAGCAGCTGGGGGAAAGATACGCAGTATTTT; CDR3 protein: CASSWGKDTQYF
V gene: TRBV7-9; D gene: .; clone size: many; J gene: TRBJ1-1; CDR3 DNA: TGTGCCAGCAGCTTAGATCCGGGGGCAGTGACTTTCTTT; CDR3 protein: CASSLDPGAVTFF
V gene: TRBV4-1; D gene: .; clone size: .; J gene: TRBJ1-5; CDR3 DNA: TGCGCCAGCAGCCAAGATGCTAGGAGTACTCAGCCCCAGCATTTT; CDR3 protein: CASSQDARSTQPQHF
V gene: TRBV30; D gene: TRBD1; clone size: many; J gene: TRBJ2-5; CDR3 DNA: TGTGCCTTACGTAGGACAGGGGTAGAGACCCAGTACTTC; CDR3 protein: CALRRTGVETQYF
V gene: TRBV6-1; D gene: .; clone size: .; J gene: TRBJ1-5; CDR3 DNA: TGTGCCAGCAGCCCTGACATTAATAGCAATCAGCCCCAGCATTTT; CDR3 protein: CASSPDINSNQPQHF
V gene: TRBV4-3; D gene: .; clone size: .; J gene: TRBJ2-5; CDR3 DNA: TGCGCCAGCAGCGCACAGGGTTCTTACGAGACCCAGTACTTC; CDR3 protein: CASSAQGSYETQYF
V gene: TRBV6-6; D gene: .; clone size: few; J gene: TRBJ2-5; CDR3 DNA: TGTGCCAGCAGTTACCGGGAAGCGGGCGCGCAAGAGACCCAGTACTTC; CDR3 protein: CASSYREAGAQETQYF
V gene: TRBV20-1; D gene: .; clone size: .; J gene: TRBJ2-2; CDR3 DNA: TGCAGTGCCCCTAGCAGGGCCTTGAACACCGGGGAGCTGTTTTTT; CDR3 protein: CSAPSRALNTGELFF
V gene: TRBV6-1; D gene: TRBD1; clone size: many; J gene: TRBJ1-1; CDR3 DNA: TGTGCCAGCAGGGACGTTGGGACAGGGAGTGGGGCTTTCTTT; CDR3 protein: CASRDVGTGSGAFF
V gene: TRBV9; D gene: .; clone size: many; J gene: TRBJ2-5; CDR3 DNA: TGTGCCAGCAGCGTAGAAAGTGGCCAAGAGACCCAGTACTTC; CDR3 protein: CASSVESGQETQYF
V gene: TRBV7-7; D gene: .; clone size: few; J gene: TRBJ2-3; CDR3 DNA: TGTGCTAGCAGCCTCGCGGCGTGGCCAGATACGCAGTATTTT; CDR3 protein: CASSLAAWPDTQYF
V gene: TRBV27; D gene: .; clone size: few; J gene: TRBJ1-1; CDR3 DNA: TGTGCCAGCAGTTTTTCGCACCCATCGAACACTGAAGCTTTCTTT; CDR3 protein: CASSFSHPSNTEAFF
V gene: TRBV12-3/TRBV12-4; D gene: .; clone size: many; J gene: TRBJ1-1; CDR3 DNA: TGTGCCAGCACCCTGGGGGGCTCGAACACTGAAGCTTTCTTT; CDR3 protein: CASTLGGSNTEAFF
V gene: TRBV3-1; D gene: .; clone size: many; J gene: TRBJ2-2; CDR3 DNA: TGTGCCAGCAGCCAAGGGTGGTACACCGGGGAGCTGTTTTTT; CDR3 protein: CASSQGWYTGELFF